A single T cell receptor beta chain is shown here with its context. The target of this receptor is not known. Per-nucleotide qualities are absent, and no much larger clonotype sits a single base away. Flow cytometry had shown CD8+CD57+ cell expansion in the patients selected for sequencing. Severe acquired aplastic anemia was diagnosed in all patients according to International Study of Aplastic Anemia and Agranulocytosis and Camitta criteria. No therapy had been received by the patients at the time of blood sampling. In the study, sorted CD4+ and CD8+ blood T cells from patients with severe aplastic anemia and from healthy subjects underwent deep sequencing of TCR repertoires. In the USA, patient enrollment took place under clinicaltrials.gov protocols 00001620, 01623167, 00001397, 00071045, 00081523 and 00961064. Ficoll-Paque density gradient centrifugation was used to isolate peripheral blood mononuclear cells. CD4+ and CD8+ T cells were sorted by FACS or magnetic beads before DNA extraction.

The data were taken from a study of CD8+CD57+ T cells in acquired aplastic anemia (dated by TCRdb to the late 2010s). Context from the whole study: On average, sorted CD4+ and CD8+ cells yielded around 3.1 ug of extracted DNA, with a range of about 0.17 to 27.4 ug. CD8+CD57+ expansion was defined as a frequency above the mean frequency observed in healthy subjects.

Profiling of TCR beta VDJ combinations and CDR3 sequences used genomic DNA as the template. An Illumina HiSeq 2000 was the platform used for TCR repertoire sequencing. Per the authors' processing: TRBV/TRBJ rearrangement plots, CDR3 size and DJ length profiles, and Simpson's diversity index were used to assess repertoires. The most abundant DNA sequence in the deep sequencing data was taken as the immunodominant clone. CDR3 amino acid sequences were checked for sharing across subjects and were also compared against the VDJdb database and published repertoires. In TCRdb, the public reads were trimmed at Q25 with fastp and aligned with MiXCR, with productive beta chains retained. Under each unique CDR3 protein, matching rows form one entry showing the most common genes and DNA. Clone size and V and J calls follow TCRdb, not the original study. The sample profile shows about 200,000 distinct CDR3 sequences; around 49% of them were found once. The ten most abundant clones make up just under 20% of the sample.

What the work shows at the level of the full study, not this receptor alone: Around 28 CD8+ CDR3 sequences were found to be shared between patients and controls, but these sequences appeared to be highly expressed in patients and within the immunodominant clones of the patients. Between patients and healthy controls, no significant difference in CD8+ Simpson's diversity was found (P=0.060).

This clonotype was obtained from a human donor with aplastic anemia. Sequencing was performed on sorted CD4+, CD8+, or CD8+CD57+ T cells (not recorded which) from PBMCs.

The CDR3: CASSSDREDTIYF. The DNA reads as follows: TGTGCCAGCAGCTCGGACAGGGAAGACACCATATATTTT. This chain joins TRBV7-2 to TRBJ1-3; TRBD1 lines up with 8 middle nucleotides. From a lookup of the germline V gene, CDR1 and CDR2 are SGHTA and FQGNSA. The CDR3 covers 13 residues, taking in both the cysteine and the phenylalanine. CDR3 DNA is the only sequence kept; it has 39 bases, read in frame from the first base. Here V drops 4 bases and J drops 8 bases, and the junction holds 4 bases not matched to any gene.